This T cell receptor (beta chain) comes out of a study of T cells after yellow fever vaccination (dated by TCRdb to about 2019). Describing the broader study: The SMART-Seq v4 Ultra Low Input RNA kit was used to prepare libraries from fractions with low cell numbers. To follow T-cell clones before and after primary and booster YFV17D yellow fever vaccination, bulk TCR alpha and beta repertoires were sequenced over time. Two healthy male donors, one aged 18 to 30 and one aged 30 to 40 years, made up the cohort. Blood was collected at multiple timepoints before and after primary and secondary immunization, and bulk PBMC replicates and cell subsets were isolated. Paper-wide results and their limitations: Only a couple of donors were included in the study, so the extent to which the findings can be generalized is limited. Computational filtering was needed because FACS-sorted repertoires could contain abundant contaminating clonotypes from the bulk population. A small share of clonotypes was detected in both CD4 and CD8 compartments, with the overlap likely arising from convergent recombination. The secondary T-cell response was weaker than the primary response but faster, peaking on day 5 instead of day 15. Most clones expanded after primary vaccination (almost 97% of CD4 and around 88% of CD8) were re-detected after the booster, suggesting that broad memory maintenance occurred.

There are a few counts of this clonotype. Its antigen target is currently unknown. The junction departs from the called germline gene at one end, perhaps through a read error. In light of the paper, this sample's treatment or condition label describes: live attenuated yellow fever vaccine strain. PBMCs were isolated from peripheral blood using a standard Ficoll-Paque protocol. Dynabeads CD4 and CD8 positive selection kits were used to isolate CD4 and CD8 T-cell fractions. TriZol was used to extract RNA from bulk PBMCs, CD4 and CD8 fractions, and dextramer-positive and dextramer-negative fractions. TCR cDNA was made using 5'RACE template switching, a step that added a universal primer site and unique molecular identifiers. Priming of cDNA synthesis was performed from both the TCR alpha and TCR beta constant segments. Library amplification involved two PCR steps, and the second step added sample barcodes and sequencing adapters. Sequencing of libraries was done on Illumina HiSeq 2500 (2x100 bp) or NovaSeq (2x150 bp). Per the original workflow: MIGEC handled demultiplexing of reads and collapsing into UMI consensus sequences, while MiXCR performed V(D)J alignment. Vaccine-responding clonotypes were defined with edgeR using replicate PBMC samples, requiring FDR below 0.01 and a log2 fold change above 5 up to day 15. Each bulk clonotype received a CD4 or CD8 identity based on whether the sequenced CD4 or CD8 repertoire contained that clonotype at higher abundance. TCRdb reprocessing: public reads trimmed at Q25 with fastp, clones called with MiXCR, in-frame beta chains kept. When rows share a CDR3 protein, they turn into one entry using the most common DNA and genes. Here the V and J calls rest on TCRdb's processing, not on the authors' analysis. Recorded for this sample are 100,000 to 150,000 distinct CDR3 sequences; more than 6.5% of them occurred a single time. The ten largest account for about 2.7% of the sample.

The germline V gene (reference sequence) specifies LNHNV as CDR1 and YYDKDF as CDR2. From the cysteine up to the phenylalanine, the CDR3 has a length of 13 residues. Just the 39-base CDR3 DNA is kept, in frame starting at base 1. This material consisted of CD4+ T cells sorted from PBMCs, taken 9 to 10 days after the first yellow fever vaccination. The chain is assembled from TRBV15 and TRBJ1-4; perhaps TRBD1 is the D gene, with 6 bases matching. The TCR sequence derives from a man between 18 and 29 years old who received the YFV17D yellow fever vaccine. The bases are TGTGCCACCAGCCGAGACAGGAATGAAAAACTGTTTTTT. Translated, it reads CATSRDRNEKLFF.